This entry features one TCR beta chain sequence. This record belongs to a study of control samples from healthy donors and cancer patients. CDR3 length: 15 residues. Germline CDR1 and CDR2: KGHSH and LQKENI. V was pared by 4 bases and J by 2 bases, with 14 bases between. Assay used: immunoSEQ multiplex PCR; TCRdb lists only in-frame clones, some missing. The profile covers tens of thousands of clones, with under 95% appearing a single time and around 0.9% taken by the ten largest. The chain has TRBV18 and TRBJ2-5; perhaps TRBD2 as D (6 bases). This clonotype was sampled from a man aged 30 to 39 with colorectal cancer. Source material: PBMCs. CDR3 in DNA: TGTGCCAGCTCACGCGGCGGAGGGCTGCAAGAGACCCAGTACTTC. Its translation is CASSRGGGLQETQYF.